The 15 T cell receptor beta chains reported below all come from one sample, sequenced in a study of T cell changes during pregnancy in multiple sclerosis. Assay: immunoSEQ multiplex PCR; the TCRdb copy retains only in-frame clones and omits some. In the table there are about 51,000 clones, less than 95% of which are singletons. The sample in question was CD8+ T cells from peripheral blood mononuclear cells, obtained in the second trimester of pregnancy. These receptors were collected from a female donor with multiple sclerosis, enrolled in a pregnancy study.

The chain links TRBV29-1 to TRBJ1-2; 10 bases agree with TRBD1. V was pared by 5 bases and J by 5 bases, with 14 bases of the junction left unmatched. Germline V lookup: CDR1 SQVTM, CDR2 ANQGSEA. The length of the CDR3 is 16 residues. The CDR3 loop is CSVLIPRTGGEYGYTF. DNA of the CDR3: TGCAGCGTTCTCATACCCCGGACAGGGGGGGAGTATGGCTACACCTTC.

V and J are TRBV14 and TRBJ1-2; 7 positions match TRBD1. This CDR3 region has 16 residues. Germline CDR1 reads SGHDN; CDR2 reads FVKESK. With V trimmed by 4 bases and J by 0 bases, 8 bases remained unmatched. CDR3 nucleotides: TGTGCCAGCAGCCTGACGGGACAGCTTTCTAACTATGGCTACACCTTC. Amino acids: CASSLTGQLSNYGYTF.

CDR3 loop: CASSQDRTGGYGYTF. CDR3 coding DNA: TGCGCCAGCAGCCAAGACCGGACAGGGGGTTATGGCTACACCTTC. V usage is TRBV4-3 and J usage is TRBJ1-2; 10 bases align to TRBD1. J gave up 5 bases and V 0 bases, and 3 bases lay outside the gene matches. CDR3 length equals 15 residues. From germline, CDR1 is LGHNA and CDR2 YSLEER.

This clone was detected ten times or more. The CDR3, as DNA: TGTGCCAGCAGTGCGGTAGCCGACTCCTACAATGAGCAGTTCTTC. It translates to CASSAVADSYNEQFF. The V and J genes are TRBV6-4 and TRBJ2-1; no definite D call. Per germline, CDR1 MRHNA and CDR2 SNTAGT. This CDR3 region has 15 residues. The germline V and J ends were trimmed by 4 bases and 0 bases, with 10 bases remaining between them.

The V and J genes are TRBV10-3 and TRBJ2-4; 9 bases fit TRBD1. With V trimmed by 5 bases and J by 12 bases, 20 bases remained unmatched. This CDR3 comprises 17 residues. In germline, CDR1 is ENHRY, CDR2 SYGVKD. The CDR3 coding sequence is TGTGCCATCAGTAGATATTCAGGACAGGGGCCCGAGGAGGGTCAGTACTTC. It is translated as CAISRYSGQGPEEGQYF.

The rearrangement links TRBV4-1 to TRBJ2-3; possible D gene TRBD2, 7 bases. Trimming shortened V by 0 bases and J by 9 bases, and 16 bases separated the two germline ends. Germline V gene data show CDR1 as MGHRA and CDR2 as YSYEKL. This CDR3 is 15 amino acids long. CDR3: CASSQDWGGAGTQYF. CDR3 in DNA: TGCGCCAGCAGCCAAGATTGGGGGGGCGCGGGGACGCAGTATTTT.

The chain recombines TRBV6-1 with TRBJ2-5; perhaps TRBD1 as D (6 bases). Germline V lookup: CDR1 MNHNS, CDR2 SASEGT. V shed 5 bases and J shed 7 bases, with 17 bases lying between them. This CDR3 is built from 14 residues. CDR3 sequence reads: CASSPMGAGATQYF. DNA for the CDR3: TGTGCCAGCAGTCCGATGGGGGCTGGGGCGACCCAGTACTTC.

This chain joins TRBV11-2 and TRBJ2-7; TRBD1 is a possible D gene (5 bases). Trimming shortened V by 1 base and J by 1 base, and 8 bases separated the two germline ends. Germline V gene lookup returns CDR1 SGHAT and CDR2 FQNNGV. CDR3 length equals 14 residues. CDR3 residues: CASSLGGSSYEQYF. In nucleotides, the CDR3 is TGTGCCAGCAGCTTAGGGGGCTCGTCCTACGAGCAGTACTTC. Full variable domain (rest looked up from reference TRBV11-2 and TRBJ2-7): EAGVAQSPRYKIIEKRQSVAFWCNPISGHATLYWYQQILGQGPKLLIQFQNNGVVDDSQLPKDRFSAERLKGVDSTLKIQPAKLEDSAVYLCASSLGGSSYEQYFGPGTRLTVT.

The chain links TRBV7-3 to TRBJ2-7; a possible D gene is TRBD2 (6 bases). This CDR3 has 14 amino acids. V was cut by 3 bases and J by 5 bases, with 14 bases left in between. Germline V lookup: CDR1 SGHTA, CDR2 FQGTGA. The CDR3 DNA is TGTGCCAGCAGCTTTGGAGGGACGGGGCACGAGCAGTACTTC. Translated: CASSFGGTGHEQYF.

J is TRBJ2-7 and V is TRBV7-2; 9 bases line up with TRBD1. The J segment lost 5 bases and the V segment lost 0 bases, leaving 5 bases of the junction unmatched. Germline-derived CDR1 and CDR2 are SGHTA and FQGNSA. This CDR3 is 15 amino acids long. For the CDR3, the DNA is TGTGCCAGCAGCTTAGCCCACAGGGGGCTCAACGAGCAGTACTTC. As protein: CASSLAHRGLNEQYF.

The V call is TRBV29-1, the J call TRBJ1-2; D is unclear. CDR1 and CDR2 (germline): SQVTM, ANQGSEA. This CDR3 is built from 11 residues. V was clipped by 8 bases and J by 7 bases, with 14 bases between them. The CDR3: CSSGGGGGYTF. CDR3 coding DNA: TGCAGCTCTGGAGGTGGCGGTGGCTACACCTTC. Full variable domain (remainder filled in from reference TRBV29-1 and TRBJ1-2): SAVISQKPSRDICQRGTSLTIQCQVDSQVTMMFWYRQQPGQSLTLIATANQGSEATYESGFVIDKFPISRPNLTFSTLTVSNMSPEDSSIYLCSSGGGGGYTFGSGTRLTVV.

The CDR3 sequence is CASSLWGSGDSTDTQYF. DNA for the CDR3: TGCGCCAGCAGCTTGTGGGGGTCGGGAGATAGCACAGATACGCAGTATTTT. The chain combines TRBV5-1 with TRBJ2-3, with a tentative D call TRBD2 (6 bases). Trimming shortened V by 1 base and J by 0 bases, and 15 bases separated the two germline ends. The CDR3 length is 17 residues. Germline V gene lookup returns CDR1 SGHRS and CDR2 YFSETQ.

The chain carries TRBV4-3 and TRBJ1-1, with 8 nucleotides matching TRBD1. The CDR3 sequence is 18 residues long. Germline trimming cut 6 bases from V and 0 bases from J; bases unmatched to any gene: 15. Germline loops: CDR1 LGHNA, CDR2 YSLEER. The CDR3 is CASSPLSGGPNMNTEAFF. For the CDR3, the DNA is TGCGCCAGCAGTCCCCTTTCAGGGGGCCCTAATATGAACACTGAAGCTTTCTTT.

This clone was recorded once. V usage is TRBV4-3 and J usage is TRBJ1-4; 11 nucleotides line up with TRBD1. The V and J ends lost 2 bases and 6 bases, in that order; junction bases with no gene match: 5. CDR1 LGHNA and CDR2 YSLEER come from the germline V gene. CDR3 length: 16 residues. The CDR3 nucleotides read TGCGCCAGCAGCCAATGGGCGGGACAGGGGGATGAAAAACTGTTTTTT. Its translation is CASSQWAGQGDEKLFF.

This chain joins TRBV6-5 and TRBJ2-5; perhaps TRBD2 as D (7 bases). The germline CDR1 and CDR2 sequences are MNHEY and SVGAGI. The CDR3 is 14 residues long. The ends were cut back, 4 bases at V and 4 bases at J, with 13 bases in the middle. The CDR3 spells CASSSPGGLETQYF. The CDR3 DNA follows: TGTGCCAGCAGTTCTCCGGGGGGCTTAGAGACCCAGTACTTC.